Below, one TCR beta chain is given with its context. The sample originates from a study of blood T cell repertoires in COVID-19. Study-wide context: PBMCs, B-cell-depleted T cells, or T cells provided the cDNA or gDNA that made up the material.

Trimming removed 6 bases at V and 0 bases at J, with 8 bases between. The CDR3 sequence is 14 residues long. Germline CDR1 reads LNHDA; CDR2 reads SQIVND (reference sequence). The repertoire was sequenced with immunoSEQ multiplex PCR; TCRdb's copy has only in-frame clones and lacks some. This repertoire shows 150,000 to 200,000 clones, approximately 87% found once; its top ten account for around 6.7%. This sequence joins TRBV19 and TRBJ2-2; possible D gene TRBD2, 6 bases. Material for sequencing was PBMCs or T cells enriched from blood (not recorded which). The receptor was isolated from a woman aged 45-65 years who had recovered from COVID-19. The CDR3 reads CASRGGANTGELFF. CDR3 DNA: TGTGCCAGTAGGGGGGGAGCGAACACCGGGGAGCTGTTTTTT.